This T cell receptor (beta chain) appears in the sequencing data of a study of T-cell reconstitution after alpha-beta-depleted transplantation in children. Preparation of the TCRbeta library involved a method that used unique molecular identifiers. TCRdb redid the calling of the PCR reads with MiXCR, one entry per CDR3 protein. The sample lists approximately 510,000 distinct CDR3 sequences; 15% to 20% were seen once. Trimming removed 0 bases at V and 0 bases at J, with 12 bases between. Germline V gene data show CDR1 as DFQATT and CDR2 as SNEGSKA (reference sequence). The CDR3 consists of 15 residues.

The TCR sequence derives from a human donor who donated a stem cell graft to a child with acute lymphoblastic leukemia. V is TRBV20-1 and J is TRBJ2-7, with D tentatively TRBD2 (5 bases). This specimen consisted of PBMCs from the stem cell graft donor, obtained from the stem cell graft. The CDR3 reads CSARDAEAPSYEQYF. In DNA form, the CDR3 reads TGCAGTGCTAGAGATGCGGAGGCCCCCTCCTACGAGCAGTACTTC.